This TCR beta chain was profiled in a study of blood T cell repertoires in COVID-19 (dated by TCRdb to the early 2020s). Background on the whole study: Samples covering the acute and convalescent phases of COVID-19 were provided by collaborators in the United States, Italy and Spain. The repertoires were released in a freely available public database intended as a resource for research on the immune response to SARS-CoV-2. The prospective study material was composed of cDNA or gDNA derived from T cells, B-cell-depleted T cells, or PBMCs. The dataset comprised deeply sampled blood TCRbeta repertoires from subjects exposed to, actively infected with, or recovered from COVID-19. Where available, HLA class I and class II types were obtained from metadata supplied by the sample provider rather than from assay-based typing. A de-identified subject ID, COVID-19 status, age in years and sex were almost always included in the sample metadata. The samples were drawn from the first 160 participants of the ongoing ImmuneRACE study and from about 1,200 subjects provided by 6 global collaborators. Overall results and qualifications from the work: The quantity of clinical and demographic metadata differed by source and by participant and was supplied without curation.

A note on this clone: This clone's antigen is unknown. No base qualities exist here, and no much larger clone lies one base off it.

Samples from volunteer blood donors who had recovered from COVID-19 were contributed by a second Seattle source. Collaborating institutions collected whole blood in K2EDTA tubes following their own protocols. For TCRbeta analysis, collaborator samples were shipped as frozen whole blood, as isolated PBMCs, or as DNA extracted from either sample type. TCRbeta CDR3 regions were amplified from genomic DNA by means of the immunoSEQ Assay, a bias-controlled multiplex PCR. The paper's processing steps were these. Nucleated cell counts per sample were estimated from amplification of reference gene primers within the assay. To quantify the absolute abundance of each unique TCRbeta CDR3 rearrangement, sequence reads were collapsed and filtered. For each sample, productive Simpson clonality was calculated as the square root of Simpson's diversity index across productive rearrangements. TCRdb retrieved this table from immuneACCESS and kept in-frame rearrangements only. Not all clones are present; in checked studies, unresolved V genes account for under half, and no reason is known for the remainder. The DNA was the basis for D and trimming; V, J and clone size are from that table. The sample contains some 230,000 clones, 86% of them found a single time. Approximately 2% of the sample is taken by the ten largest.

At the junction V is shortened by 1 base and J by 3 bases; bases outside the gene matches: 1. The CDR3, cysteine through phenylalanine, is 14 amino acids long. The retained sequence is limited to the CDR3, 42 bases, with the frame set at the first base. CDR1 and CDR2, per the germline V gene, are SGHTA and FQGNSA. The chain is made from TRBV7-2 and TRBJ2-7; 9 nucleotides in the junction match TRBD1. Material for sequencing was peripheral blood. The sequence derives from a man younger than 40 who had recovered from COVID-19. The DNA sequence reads TGTGCCAGCAGCTTAGTGGGACAGGGCTACGAGCAGTACTTC. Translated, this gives CASSLVGQGYEQYF.